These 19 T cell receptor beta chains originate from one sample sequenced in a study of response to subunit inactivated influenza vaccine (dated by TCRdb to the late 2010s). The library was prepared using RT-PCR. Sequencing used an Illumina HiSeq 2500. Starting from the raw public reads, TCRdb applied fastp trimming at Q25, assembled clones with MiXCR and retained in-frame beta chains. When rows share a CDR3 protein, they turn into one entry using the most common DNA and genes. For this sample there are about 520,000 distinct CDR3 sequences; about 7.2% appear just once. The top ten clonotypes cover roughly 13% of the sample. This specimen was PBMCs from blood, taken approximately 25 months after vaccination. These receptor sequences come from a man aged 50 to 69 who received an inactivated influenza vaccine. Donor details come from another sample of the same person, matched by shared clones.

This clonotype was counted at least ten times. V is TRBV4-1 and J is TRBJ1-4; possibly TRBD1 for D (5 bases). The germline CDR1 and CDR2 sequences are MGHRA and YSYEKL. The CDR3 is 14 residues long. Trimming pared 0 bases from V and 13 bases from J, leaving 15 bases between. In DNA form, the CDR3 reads TGCGCCAGCAGCCAAGATCACGGGGGAAGGGGACTGTTTTTT. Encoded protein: CASSQDHGGRGLFF.

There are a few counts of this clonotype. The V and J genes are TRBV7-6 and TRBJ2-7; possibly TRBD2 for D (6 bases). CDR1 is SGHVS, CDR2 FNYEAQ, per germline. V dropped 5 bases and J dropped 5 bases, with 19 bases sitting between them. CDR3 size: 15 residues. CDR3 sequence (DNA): TGTGCCAGCAGCCCCCGCTTGGGAGGCCGGGACGAGCAGTACTTC. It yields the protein CASSPRLGGRDEQYF.

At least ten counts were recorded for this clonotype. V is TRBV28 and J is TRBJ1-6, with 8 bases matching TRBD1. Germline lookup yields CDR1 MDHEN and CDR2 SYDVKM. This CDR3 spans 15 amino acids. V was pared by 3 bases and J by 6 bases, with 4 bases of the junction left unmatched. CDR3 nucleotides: TGTGCCAGCAGTTTGGACAGGGCGGCTAATTCACCCCTCCACTTT. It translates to CASSLDRAANSPLHF.

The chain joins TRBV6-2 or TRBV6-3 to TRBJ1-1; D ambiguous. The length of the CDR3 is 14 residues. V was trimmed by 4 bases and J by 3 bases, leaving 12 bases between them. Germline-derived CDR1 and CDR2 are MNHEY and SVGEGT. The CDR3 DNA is TGTGCCAGCAGTTTTACGGTGGATCACACTGAAGCTTTCTTT. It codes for CASSFTVDHTEAFF.

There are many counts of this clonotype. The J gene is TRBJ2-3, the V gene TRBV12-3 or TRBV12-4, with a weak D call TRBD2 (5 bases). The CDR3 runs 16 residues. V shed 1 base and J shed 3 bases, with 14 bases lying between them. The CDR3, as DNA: TGTGCCAGCAGTTTAGACGGCAGGAGAGGGACAGATACGCAGTATTTT. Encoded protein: CASSLDGRRGTDTQYF.

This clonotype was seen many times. The CDR3 here is CASSESSGGAWNEQFF. The CDR3 DNA is TGCGCCAGCAGTGAGTCAAGCGGGGGGGCCTGGAATGAGCAGTTCTTC. The chain is built from TRBV10-2 and TRBJ2-1; 10 bases line up with TRBD2. The length of the CDR3 is 16 residues. Germline lookup yields CDR1 WSHSY and CDR2 SAAADI. The junction had 6 bases not matched to a gene; V was cut back by 0 bases and J by 7 bases.

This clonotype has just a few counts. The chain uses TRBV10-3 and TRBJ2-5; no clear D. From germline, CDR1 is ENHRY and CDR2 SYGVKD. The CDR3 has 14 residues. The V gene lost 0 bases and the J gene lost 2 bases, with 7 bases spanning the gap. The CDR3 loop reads CAISESRKQETQYF. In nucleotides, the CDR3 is TGTGCCATCAGTGAGTCCCGGAAGCAAGAGACCCAGTACTTC.

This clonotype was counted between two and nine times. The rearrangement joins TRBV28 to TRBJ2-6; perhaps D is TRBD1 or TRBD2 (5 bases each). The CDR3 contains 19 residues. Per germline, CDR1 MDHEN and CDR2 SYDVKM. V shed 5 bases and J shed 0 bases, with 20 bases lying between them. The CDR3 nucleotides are TGTGCCAGCAGTCTTCTGATCCCGGGACGGTACTCTGGGGCCAACGTCCTGACTTTC. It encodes CASSLLIPGRYSGANVLTF.

Here the CDR3 DNA reads TGTGCCAGCAAAAATCCGGGACTAGCCCACGAGCAGTACTTC. Amino acid sequence: CASKNPGLAHEQYF. The rearrangement uses TRBV6-2 or TRBV6-3 and TRBJ2-7; the match to TRBD2 covers 9 bases. V trimming: 7 bases; J trimming: 5 bases; junction bases outside the gene matches: 9. There are 14 residues in the CDR3. Germline-derived CDR1 and CDR2 are MNHEY and SVGEGT.

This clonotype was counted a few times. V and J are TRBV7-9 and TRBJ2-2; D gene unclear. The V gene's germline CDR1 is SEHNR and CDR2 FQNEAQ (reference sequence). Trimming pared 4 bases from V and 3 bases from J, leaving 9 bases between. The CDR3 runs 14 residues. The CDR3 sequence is CASSSTVDTGELFF. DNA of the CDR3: TGTGCCAGCAGCTCCACAGTTGACACCGGGGAGCTGTTTTTT.

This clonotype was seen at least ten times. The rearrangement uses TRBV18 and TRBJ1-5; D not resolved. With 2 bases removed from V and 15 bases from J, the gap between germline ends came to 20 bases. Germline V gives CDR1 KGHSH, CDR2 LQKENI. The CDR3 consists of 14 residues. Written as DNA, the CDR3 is TGTGCCAGCTCACCAGTAGGGTTGGAGAGAATAGTGCATTTT. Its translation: CASSPVGLERIVHF.

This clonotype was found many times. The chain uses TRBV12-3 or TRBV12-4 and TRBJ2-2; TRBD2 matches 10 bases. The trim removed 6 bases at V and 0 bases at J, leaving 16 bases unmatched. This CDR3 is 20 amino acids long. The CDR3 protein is CASSPRDSGRAYANTGELFF. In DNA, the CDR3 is TGTGCCAGCAGCCCCCGGGACAGCGGGAGGGCCTACGCGAACACCGGGGAGCTGTTTTTT.

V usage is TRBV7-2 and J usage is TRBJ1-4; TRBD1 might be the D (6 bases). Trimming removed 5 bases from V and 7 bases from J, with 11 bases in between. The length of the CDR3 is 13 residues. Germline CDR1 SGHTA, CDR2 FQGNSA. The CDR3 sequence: CASSTGRVEKLFF. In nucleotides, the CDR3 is TGTGCCAGCAGCACAGGGAGGGTTGAAAAACTGTTTTTT.

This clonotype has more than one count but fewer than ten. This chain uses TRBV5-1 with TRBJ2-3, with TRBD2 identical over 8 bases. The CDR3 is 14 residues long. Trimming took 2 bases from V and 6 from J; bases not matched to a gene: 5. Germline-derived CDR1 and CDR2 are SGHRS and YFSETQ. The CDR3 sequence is CASSLAGVMDTQYF. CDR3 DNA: TGCGCCAGCAGCTTAGCGGGAGTAATGGATACGCAGTATTTT.

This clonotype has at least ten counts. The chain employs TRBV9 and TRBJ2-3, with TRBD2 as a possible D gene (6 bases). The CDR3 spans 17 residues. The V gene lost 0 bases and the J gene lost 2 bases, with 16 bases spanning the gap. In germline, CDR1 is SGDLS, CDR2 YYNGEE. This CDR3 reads CASSVAARGGITDTQYF. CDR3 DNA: TGTGCCAGCAGCGTAGCAGCGAGAGGCGGGATCACAGATACGCAGTATTTT. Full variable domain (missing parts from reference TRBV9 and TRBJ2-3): DSGVTQTPKHLITATGQRVTLRCSPRSGDLSVYWYQQSLDQGLQFLIQYYNGEERAKGNILERFSAQQFPDLHSELNLSSLELGDSALYFCASSVAARGGITDTQYFGPGTRLTVL.

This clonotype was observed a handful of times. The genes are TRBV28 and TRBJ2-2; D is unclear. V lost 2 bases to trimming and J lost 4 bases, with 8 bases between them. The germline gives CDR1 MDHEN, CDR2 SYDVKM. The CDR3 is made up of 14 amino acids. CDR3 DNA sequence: TGTGCCAGCAGTTTAACCACATCCACCGGGGAGCTGTTTTTT. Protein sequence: CASSLTTSTGELFF.

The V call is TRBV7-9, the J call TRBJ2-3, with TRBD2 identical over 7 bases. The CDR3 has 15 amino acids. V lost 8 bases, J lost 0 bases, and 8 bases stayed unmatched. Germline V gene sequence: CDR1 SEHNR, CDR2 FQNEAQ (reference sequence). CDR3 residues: CASSERGRSTDTQYF. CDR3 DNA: TGTGCCAGCTCCGAGCGGGGTAGGAGCACAGATACGCAGTATTTT.

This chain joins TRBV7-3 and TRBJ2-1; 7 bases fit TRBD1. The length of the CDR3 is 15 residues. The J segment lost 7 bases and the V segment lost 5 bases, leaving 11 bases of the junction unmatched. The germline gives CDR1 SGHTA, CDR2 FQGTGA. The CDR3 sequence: CASSRQGLGYNEQFF. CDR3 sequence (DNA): TGTGCCAGCAGCCGACAGGGTCTGGGGTATAATGAGCAGTTCTTC.

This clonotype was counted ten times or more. CDR3 coding DNA: TGCGCCAGCAGCTTAGAGGACAGGGGAGGCTACAATGAGCAGTTCTTC. Protein sequence: CASSLEDRGGYNEQFF. The chain links TRBV5-1 to TRBJ2-1; 9 bases map to TRBD1. Germline lookup yields CDR1 SGHRS and CDR2 YFSETQ. Losses at the gene ends were 2 bases for V and 3 bases for J; bases not matched to a gene: 6. The CDR3 runs 16 residues.